Sequencing of this TCR beta chain was carried out in a study of human T cells and chemical hapten exposure. Time point in this sample: healthy volunteer bleed at 6 weeks. Extraction yielded total RNA from whole blood (unfractionated). This CDR3 is built from 16 residues. Trimming at V came to 0 bases and at J to 4 bases, leaving 4 bases not matched to a gene. The V gene's germline CDR1 is SGDLS and CDR2 YYNGEE. The study's library attached unique molecular identifiers to single cDNA molecules. Authors' processing steps: Individual samples carried between roughly 23,224 and 690,600 TCRs, with 80,000 to 100,000 as the median. TCRdb recomputed calls from the RACE reads with MiXCR, one row per CDR3 protein. The V and J calls follow TCRdb's processing rather than the paper's. Altogether fewer than 85,000 distinct CDR3 sequences are present, over 6.5% being singletons, with the ten largest covering less than 2%.

This clonotype has just a few counts. The chain is built from TRBV9 and TRBJ2-2, with 9 positions matching TRBD2. The receptor was isolated from a female donor in good health. Some clones in this sample may be carry-over from other donors' samples. The material sequenced was whole blood. This chain's CDR3 is CASSVAAGGLTGELFF. In DNA form, the CDR3 reads TGTGCCAGCAGCGTAGCTGCGGGGGGGCTCACCGGGGAGCTGTTTTTT.